This entry lists 14 T cell receptor beta chains sequenced from one sample in a study of T cell clonality in common variable immunodeficiency. Assay: immunoSEQ multiplex PCR; the TCRdb copy retains only in-frame clones and omits some. The table records about 34,000 clones without singletons, the ten largest covering about 0.86%. Sequenced input: peripheral blood mononuclear cells. The receptors were gathered from a person aged 18-69 years in good health.

This clone was observed at least ten times. The read falls 3 residues short of the CDR3 end, and the missing part is taken from the germline J gene. This chain links TRBV7-9 with TRBJ1-6; D is perhaps TRBD1 (5 bases). Germline V gene lookup returns CDR1 SEHNR and CDR2 FQNEAQ (reference sequence). This CDR3 is built from 13 residues. Deletions cut 1 base from V and 10 bases from J, with 8 bases between. The covered CDR3 bases are TGTGCCAGCAGCTTAGGGGGGGAATCACCC. This codes for CASSLGGESP. The whole CDR3 protein is CASSLGGESPLHF.

This clone was found many times. CDR3 sequence reads: CSVEEAGGSETQYF. Incomplete CDR3 DNA: TGCAGCGTTGAAGAGGCGGGAGGCTCGGAGACC. J is TRBJ2-5 and V is TRBV29-1; 8 nucleotides match TRBD2. Read data end 3 residues before the CDR3 end; the end is taken from the germline J gene. Germline V gene lookup returns CDR1 SQVTM and CDR2 ANQGSEA. The J segment lost 5 bases and the V segment lost 0 bases, leaving 5 bases of the junction unmatched. The CDR3 spans 14 residues.

This clone has ten or more counts. Coverage ceases 3 residues before the CDR3 finishes, and the germline J gene fills in the end. The J gene is TRBJ2-7, the V gene TRBV5-4; D possibly corresponds to TRBD1 (5 bases). Trimming stripped 2 bases from V and 0 bases from J, with 12 bases between. The CDR3 extends over 15 amino acids. In germline, CDR1 is SGHNT, CDR2 YYREEE (reference sequence). CDR3 sequence: CASSFGAPSSYEQYF. The CDR3 bases that were read are TGTGCCAGCAGCTTTGGGGCCCCAAGCTCCTACGAG.

This clone came up many times. The sequence runs out 3 residues before the end of the CDR3; the remainder is reconstructed from the germline J gene. V is TRBV12-3 or TRBV12-4 and J is TRBJ2-7; 10 nucleotides agree with TRBD2. CDR3 length equals 17 residues. V dropped 4 bases and J dropped 3; count of bases not matched to a gene: 12. CDR3: CASSSTNLAGDYYEQYF. The DNA read from the CDR3 is TGTGCCAGCAGTTCAACCAACCTAGCGGGGGATTACTACGAG.

At least ten counts were recorded for this clone. Coverage ceases 3 residues before the CDR3 finishes, and the germline J gene fills in the end. The chain is built from TRBV19 and TRBJ1-1, with no clear D. V lost 6 bases, J lost 0 bases, and 8 bases lay in between. The CDR3 is 13 residues long. Germline loops: CDR1 LNHDA, CDR2 SQIVND (reference sequence). The CDR3 loop reads CASSYFVNTEAFF. The CDR3 bases that were read are TGTGCCAGTAGCTATTTCGTGAACACTGAA.

This clone has at least ten counts. The read halts 3 residues ahead of the CDR3 end, with the missing end drawn from the germline J gene. The rearrangement uses TRBV5-1 and TRBJ2-3; TRBD2 agrees at 10 bases. From germline, CDR1 is SGHRS and CDR2 YFSETQ. Trimming took 2 bases from V and 6 from J; bases not matched to a gene: 6. This CDR3 has 15 residues. The CDR3 here is CASSFTPSGGDTQYF. The covered CDR3 bases are TGCGCCAGCAGCTTTACGCCTAGCGGGGGTGATACG.

With regard to this clone: The CDR3 end is not reached by the read, which stops 3 residues before it; the germline J gene fills it in. The rearrangement uses TRBV7-2 and TRBJ2-1, with 8 nucleotides matching TRBD2. This CDR3 is built from 14 residues. V shed 5 bases and J 8 bases; nucleotides not matched to a gene: 8. Germline lookup yields CDR1 SGHTA and CDR2 FQGNSA. The CDR3 sequence is CASSLPGLVDEQFF. The part of the CDR3 DNA that was read is TGTGCCAGCAGCCTACCGGGACTAGTTGATGAG.

There are many counts of this clone. This CDR3 is CAWGTGLFLFSGANVLTF. CDR3 DNA (partial): TGTGCCTGGGGGACTGGACTGTTCCTGTTCTCTGGGGCCAACGTC. The chain uses TRBV30 and TRBJ2-6; a weak D match, TRBD2 (6 bases). The sequenced fragment ends 3 residues before the CDR3 boundary, so the rest is inferred from the germline J gene. The V gene lost 5 bases and the J gene lost 0 bases, with 20 bases spanning the gap. CDR1 and CDR2 from the germline V gene are GTSNPN and SVGIG (reference sequence). The CDR3 is made up of 18 amino acids.

The sample holds many counts of this clone. The CDR3 end lies 3 residues beyond the end of the read and is filled in from the germline J gene. The chain is built from TRBV20-1 and TRBJ1-2; the D is unclear. The germline V gene encodes CDR1 DFQATT and CDR2 SNEGSKA (reference sequence). With 4 bases removed from V and 3 bases from J, the gap between germline ends came to 6 bases. The CDR3 has 11 residues. The CDR3 spells CSAMADYGYTF. The CDR3 DNA, read in part, is TGCAGTGCTATGGCCGACTATGGC.

This clone was detected ten times or more. The CDR3 goes on 3 residues after the read ends, and that part is filled in from the germline J gene. The chain recombines TRBV20-1 with TRBJ2-7, with 8 nucleotides matching TRBD1. Germline assignment: CDR1 DFQATT and CDR2 SNEGSKA (reference sequence). V dropped 4 bases and J dropped 2; count of bases not matched to a gene: 1. The CDR3 spans 12 residues. The covered CDR3 bases are TGCAGTGCTACAGGGGGCCCCTACGAG. This encodes CSATGGPYE. The full CDR3 protein is CSATGGPYEQYF.

This clone was seen many times. The DNA ends 3 residues before the CDR3 does, and the rest of the CDR3 is filled in from the germline J gene. The chain uses TRBV30 and TRBJ1-5; possible D gene TRBD1, 5 bases. Trimming left V 1 base short and J 6 bases short, with 7 bases between. Germline lookup yields CDR1 GTSNPN and CDR2 SVGIG (reference sequence). There are 12 residues in the CDR3. CDR3 sequence: CAWSEGLQPQHF. The covered CDR3 bases are TGTGCCTGGAGTGAGGGACTTCAGCCC.

This clone was observed many times. From the germline J gene comes the end of the CDR3, since the read stops 3 residues before it. The genes are TRBV20-1 and TRBJ2-7; 9 bases fit TRBD1. The CDR3 loop spans 13 amino acids. J was trimmed by 6 bases and V by 5 bases; bases with no gene match: 8. Looked up from germline, CDR1 is DFQATT and CDR2 is SNEGSKA (reference sequence). CDR3: CSASGQGGREQYF. The sequenced CDR3 bases are TGCAGTGCTTCGGGACAGGGAGGTCGCGAG.

This clone appeared a few times. The CDR3 is cut off 3 residues early in the read; its end comes from the germline J gene. The rearrangement uses TRBV10-2 and TRBJ2-2; 9 positions match TRBD1. This CDR3 is built from 14 residues. The V gene end was trimmed by 7 bases and the J gene end by 4 bases; junction bases not matched to a gene: 4. Germline CDR1 reads WSHSY; CDR2 reads SAAADI. The sequenced CDR3 bases are TGCGCCAGCACGAAACAGGGGGCCACCGGGGAG. It codes for CASTKQGATGE. The whole CDR3 is CASTKQGATGELFF.

This clone was seen repeatedly, ten times or more. With the read ending 3 residues before the CDR3 end, the germline J gene is used to fill in that end. V and J are TRBV7-2 and TRBJ1-2; TRBD1 agrees at 7 bases. Per germline, CDR1 SGHTA and CDR2 FQGNSA. V was clipped by 5 bases and J by 6 bases; unmatched bases: 12. This CDR3 spans 15 amino acids. The DNA read from the CDR3 is TGTGCCAGCAGCACCCAGACAGGGTCCATCGATGGC. Translating gives CASSTQTGSIDG. The CDR3 in its entirety is CASSTQTGSIDGYTF.